The source of this TCR beta chain is a study of regulatory T cells in long-lasting Graves disease. CDR3 regions were amplified by Arm-PCR using iRepertoire HTBI primers to build TCR beta libraries. Using its own MiXCR run on the multiplex PCR reads, TCRdb lists one record per CDR3 protein. The repertoire includes about 450,000 distinct CDR3 sequences, 16% of them detected once, and approximately 12% sits in the top ten. As for time point: newly diagnosed GD, antithyroid drugs for less than 3 months. After RNA was extracted from PBMCs, the TCR library was made from it. Germline CDR1 is KGHDR and CDR2 is SFDVKD. Between the trimmed V and J ends, which lost 5 bases and 6 bases, there was a span of 4 bases. This CDR3 comprises 11 residues. This sample was also put to use in a study of T cells in Graves' hyperthyroidism and ophthalmopathy.

Sequences were derived from peripheral blood mononuclear cells (PBMCs), sampled at new diagnosis, from a patient treated with antithyroid drugs. The TCR sequence derives from a young woman with Graves disease. J is TRBJ2-1 and V is TRBV24-1, with D unresolved. In nucleotides, the CDR3 is TGTGCCACCAGTGTATTCAATGAGCAGTTCTTC. Protein product: CATSVFNEQFF.